This T cell receptor beta chain was profiled in a study of shared clonotypes between healthy human individuals. The CDR3 extends over 15 amino acids. V shed 6 bases, J shed 1 base, and the junction held 7 bases outside the gene matches. Per germline, CDR1 MNHEY and CDR2 SVGAGI. The count of this clone is one. Its antigen is not known. Whole-study findings and limits: Generation probabilities were higher for clonotypes shared across all four sorted-subset donors than for unshared ones. Represented diversity, genetic and exposure-history alike, was limited by few donors.

Clones were read by immunoSEQ multiplex PCR, and TCRdb kept only the in-frame ones, dropping some. This sample has 2 million to 3 million clones, with 93% found just once. This rearrangement joins TRBV6-5 to TRBJ1-1; 8 nucleotides align to TRBD1. The sequencing sample was made of naive CD4+ T cells from PBMCs. The subset: CD45RA+ positively selected. The clonotype was recovered from a man younger than 35 in good health. Some clones in this sample may be carry-over from other donors' samples. For the CDR3, the DNA is TGTGCCAGCAGACTAAACGGACAGGGGAACACTGAAGCTTTCTTT. Its protein product is CASRLNGQGNTEAFF.